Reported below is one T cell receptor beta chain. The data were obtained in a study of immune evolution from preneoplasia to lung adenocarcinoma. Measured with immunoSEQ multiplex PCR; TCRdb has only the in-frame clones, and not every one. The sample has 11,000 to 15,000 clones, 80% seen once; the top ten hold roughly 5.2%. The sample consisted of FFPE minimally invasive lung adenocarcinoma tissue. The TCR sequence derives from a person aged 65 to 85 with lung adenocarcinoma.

The CDR3 sequence: CASSFGLSDHSGNTIYF. CDR3 sequence (DNA): TGTGCCAGCAGCTTTGGGCTGTCGGACCACTCTGGAAACACCATATATTTT. The rearrangement joins TRBV11-2 to TRBJ1-3, with D uncertain. This CDR3 is 17 amino acids long. Trimming pared 3 bases from V and 0 bases from J, leaving 15 bases between. Germline CDR1 is SGHAT and CDR2 is FQNNGV.